What follows are 5 T cell receptor beta chains derived from one specimen sequenced in a study of T cells in localized non-small cell lung cancer (dated by TCRdb to 2020 to 2022). The protocol used for the library was the immunoSEQ multiplex PCR assay. Not all clones reach the TCRdb copy of this immuneACCESS table, which keeps in-frame sequences only. Checked studies attribute under half of the gap to unresolved V genes and leave the rest unexplained. A total of roughly 70,000 clones appear in this sample, about nine tenths of them only once. The leading ten clones occupy roughly 22% of the sample. Sample: peripheral blood, taken before any cancer treatment. The origin of the receptors is a male donor older than 55 with stage III squamous cell lung carcinoma.

The chain is built from TRBV13 and TRBJ2-1, with a tentative D call TRBD2 (5 bases). The CDR3 loop spans 16 amino acids. Per germline, CDR1 PRHDT and CDR2 FYEKMQ (reference sequence). V was shortened by 1 base and J by 2 bases, with 12 bases between the two germline ends. For the CDR3, the DNA is TGTGCCAGCAGCTTAGAGAGGGCTTCCCCCTACAATGAGCAGTTCTTC. This encodes CASSLERASPYNEQFF.

The rearrangement links TRBV4-2 to TRBJ2-5; the D gene is possibly TRBD2 (6 bases). V dropped 0 bases and J dropped 5 bases, with 19 bases sitting between them. Germline V gene sequence: CDR1 LGHNA, CDR2 YNFKEQ. The CDR3 has 17 amino acids. The DNA of the CDR3 is TGTGCCAGCAGCCAAGAAGTGGCGGGGACCCTCGGGGAGACCCAGTACTTC. This gives the protein CASSQEVAGTLGETQYF.

The gene calls are TRBV13 and TRBJ2-3; 8 nucleotides align to TRBD1. The CDR3 is 16 amino acids. Germline loops: CDR1 PRHDT, CDR2 FYEKMQ (reference sequence). V lost 6 bases, J lost 1 base, and 9 bases stayed unmatched. CDR3 sequence (DNA): TGTGCCAGCAGGAACCGACAGGGGCTAGGCACAGATACGCAGTATTTT. Protein product: CASRNRQGLGTDTQYF. The full variable domain, completed using reference TRBV13 and TRBJ2-3, is AAGVIQSPRHLIKEKRETATLKCYPIPRHDTVYWYQQGPGQDPQFLISFYEKMQSDKGSIPDRFSAQQFSDYHSELNMSSLELGDSALYFCASRNRQGLGTDTQYFGPGTRLTVL.

The rearrangement links TRBV5-4 to TRBJ2-2; 8 bases align to TRBD1. V shed 3 bases and J 6 bases; nucleotides not matched to a gene: 10. Germline-derived CDR1 and CDR2 are SGHNT and YYREEE (reference sequence). This CDR3 comprises 16 residues. The chain's CDR3 is CASSSDRGRFSGELFF. The CDR3 region has the DNA TGTGCCAGCAGCTCCGACAGGGGTCGTTTTTCCGGGGAGCTGTTTTTT. Drawing the rest from reference TRBV5-4 and TRBJ2-2, the complete variable domain is ETGVTQSPTHLIKTRGQQVTLRCSSQSGHNTVSWYQQALGQGPQFIFQYYREEENGRGNFPPRFSGLQFPNYSSELNVNALELDDSALYLCASSSDRGRFSGELFFGEGSRLTVL.

J is TRBJ1-5 and V is TRBV4-2; D is perhaps TRBD1 (6 bases). Germline loops: CDR1 LGHNA, CDR2 YNFKEQ. The CDR3 contains 15 residues. Trimming removed 6 bases at V and 4 bases at J, with 16 bases between. CDR3 in DNA: TGTGCCAGCAGTCCCCAGGACAGCCAGAATCAGCCCCAGCATTTT. Encoded protein: CASSPQDSQNQPQHF.